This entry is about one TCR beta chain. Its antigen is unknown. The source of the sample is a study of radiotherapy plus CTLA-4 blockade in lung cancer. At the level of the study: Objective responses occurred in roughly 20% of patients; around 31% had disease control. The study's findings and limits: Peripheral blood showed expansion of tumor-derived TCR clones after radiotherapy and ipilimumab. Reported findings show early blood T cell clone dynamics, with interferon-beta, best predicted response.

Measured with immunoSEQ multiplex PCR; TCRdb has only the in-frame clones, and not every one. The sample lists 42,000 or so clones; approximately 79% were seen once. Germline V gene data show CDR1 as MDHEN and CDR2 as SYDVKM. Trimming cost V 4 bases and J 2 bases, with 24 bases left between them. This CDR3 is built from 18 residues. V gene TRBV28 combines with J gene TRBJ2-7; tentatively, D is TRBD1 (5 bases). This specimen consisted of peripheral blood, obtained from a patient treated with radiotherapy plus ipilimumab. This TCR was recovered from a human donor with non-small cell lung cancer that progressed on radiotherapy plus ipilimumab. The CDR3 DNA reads TGTGCCAGCAGTTCACCGACCGACATTAGGGGCACACCCTACGAGCAGTACTTC. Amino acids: CASSSPTDIRGTPYEQYF.